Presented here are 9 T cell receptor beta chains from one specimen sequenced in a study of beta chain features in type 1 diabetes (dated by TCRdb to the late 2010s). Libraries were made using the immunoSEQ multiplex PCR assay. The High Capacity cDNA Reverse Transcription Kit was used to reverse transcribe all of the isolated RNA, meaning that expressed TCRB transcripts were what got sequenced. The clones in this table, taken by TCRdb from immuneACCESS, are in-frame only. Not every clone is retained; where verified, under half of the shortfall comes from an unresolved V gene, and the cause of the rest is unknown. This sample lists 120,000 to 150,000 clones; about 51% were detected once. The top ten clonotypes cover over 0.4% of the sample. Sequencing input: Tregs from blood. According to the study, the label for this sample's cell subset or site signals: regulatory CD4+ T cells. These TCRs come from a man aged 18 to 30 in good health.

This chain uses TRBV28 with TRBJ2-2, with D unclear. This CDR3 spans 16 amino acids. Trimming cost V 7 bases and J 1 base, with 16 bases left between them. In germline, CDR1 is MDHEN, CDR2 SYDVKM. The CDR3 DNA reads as TGTGCCAGCATCTCGTCCGAGCCCGTGAACACCGGGGAGCTGTTTTTT. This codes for CASISSEPVNTGELFF.

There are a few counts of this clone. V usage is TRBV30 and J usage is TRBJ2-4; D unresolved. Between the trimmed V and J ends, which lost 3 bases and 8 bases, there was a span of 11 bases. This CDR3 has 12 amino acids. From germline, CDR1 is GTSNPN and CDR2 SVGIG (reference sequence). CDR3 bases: TGTGCCTGGAGGAGAGATCCGGACATTCAGTACTTC. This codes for CAWRRDPDIQYF.

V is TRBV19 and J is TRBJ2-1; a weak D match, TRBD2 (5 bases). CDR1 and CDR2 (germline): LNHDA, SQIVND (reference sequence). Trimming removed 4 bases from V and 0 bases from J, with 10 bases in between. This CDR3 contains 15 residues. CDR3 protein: CASSTGGGSYNEQFF. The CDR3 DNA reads TGTGCCAGTAGTACTGGCGGAGGCTCCTACAATGAGCAGTTCTTC.

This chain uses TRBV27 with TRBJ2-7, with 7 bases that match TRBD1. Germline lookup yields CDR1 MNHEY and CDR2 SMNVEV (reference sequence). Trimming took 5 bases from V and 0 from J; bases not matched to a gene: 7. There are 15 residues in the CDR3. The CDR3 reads CASSLDRDGSYEQYF. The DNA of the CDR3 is TGTGCCAGCAGTCTAGACAGGGACGGCTCCTACGAGCAGTACTTC.

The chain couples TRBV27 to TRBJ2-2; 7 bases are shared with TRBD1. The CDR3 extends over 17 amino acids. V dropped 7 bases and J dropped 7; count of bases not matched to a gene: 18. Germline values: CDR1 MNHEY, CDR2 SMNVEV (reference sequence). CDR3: CASKSTLGTGVIGELFF. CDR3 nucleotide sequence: TGTGCCAGCAAGTCGACCTTGGGTACAGGGGTTATCGGGGAGCTGTTTTTT.

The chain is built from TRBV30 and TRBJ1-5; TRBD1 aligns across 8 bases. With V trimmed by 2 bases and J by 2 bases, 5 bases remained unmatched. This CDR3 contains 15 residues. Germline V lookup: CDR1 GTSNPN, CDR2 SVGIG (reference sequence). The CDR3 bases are TGTGCCTGGAGTACCGGACAGGGCGGCAATCAGCCCCAGCATTTT. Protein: CAWSTGQGGNQPQHF.

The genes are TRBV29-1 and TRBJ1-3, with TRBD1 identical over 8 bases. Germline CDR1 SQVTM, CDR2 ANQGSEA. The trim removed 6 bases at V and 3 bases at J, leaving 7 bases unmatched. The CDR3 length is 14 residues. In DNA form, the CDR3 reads TGCAGCGTCGAGCAGGGGGCAGGTGGAAACACCATATATTTT. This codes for CSVEQGAGGNTIYF.

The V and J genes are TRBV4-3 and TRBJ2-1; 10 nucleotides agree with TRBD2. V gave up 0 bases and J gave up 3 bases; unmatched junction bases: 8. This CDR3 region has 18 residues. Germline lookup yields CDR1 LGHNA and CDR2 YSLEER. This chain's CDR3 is CASSQEGASGGVYNEQFF. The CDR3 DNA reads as TGCGCCAGCAGCCAAGAAGGTGCTAGCGGGGGAGTCTACAATGAGCAGTTCTTC.

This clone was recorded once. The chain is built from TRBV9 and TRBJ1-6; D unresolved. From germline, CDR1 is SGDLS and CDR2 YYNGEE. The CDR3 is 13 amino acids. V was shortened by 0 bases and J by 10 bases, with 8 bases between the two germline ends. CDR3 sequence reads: CASSVDLRSPLHF. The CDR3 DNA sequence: TGTGCCAGCAGCGTAGACTTAAGATCACCCCTCCACTTT.